This TCR beta chain was retrieved from a study of T-cell reconstitution after alpha-beta-depleted transplantation in children. General study results and limits: Hyperexpanded clones declined; after one year, newly produced T cells mostly supplied diversity. The origin of alpha-beta T cells about two months after transplant was reportedly several hundred expanded graft clones. Certain patients had high TCRbeta diversity at day 60, and it came from recipient T cells and thymic progenitors that survived.

Turning to this clonotype: Antigen: not known.

The authors prepared the TCRbeta library with unique molecular identifiers. Each CDR3 protein gets one entry after TCRdb re-called the PCR reads with MiXCR. Here the sample spans hundreds of thousands of distinct CDR3 sequences, more than 20% being singletons. Germline-derived CDR1 and CDR2 are SEHNR and FQNEAQ (reference sequence). This CDR3 comprises 16 residues. Losses at the gene ends were 5 bases for V and 6 bases for J; bases not matched to a gene: 11. The chain recombines TRBV7-9 with TRBJ2-3, with 10 bases fitting TRBD2. The TCR sequence derives from a female patient aged 2-9 years who had a stem cell transplant for congenital amegakaryocytic thrombocytopenia, so the T cells may come from the graft donor. The sequences come from PBMCs, mostly from graft donor cells, collected 360 days after TCRalphabeta/CD19-depleted stem cell transplant. CDR3 coding DNA: TGTGCCAGCAGCCACCTTCTAGCGGGAGAAGGTGATACGCAGTATTTT. It is translated as CASSHLLAGEGDTQYF.